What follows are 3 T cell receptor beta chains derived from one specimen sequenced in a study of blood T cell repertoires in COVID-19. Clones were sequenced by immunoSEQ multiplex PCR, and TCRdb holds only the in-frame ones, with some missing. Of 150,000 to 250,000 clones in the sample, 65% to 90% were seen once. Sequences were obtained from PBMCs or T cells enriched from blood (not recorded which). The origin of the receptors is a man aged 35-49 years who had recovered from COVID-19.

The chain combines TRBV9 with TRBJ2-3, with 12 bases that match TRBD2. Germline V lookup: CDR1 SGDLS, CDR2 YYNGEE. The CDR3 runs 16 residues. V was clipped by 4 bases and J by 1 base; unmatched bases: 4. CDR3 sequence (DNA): TGTGCCAGCAGCCTAGCGGGAGGGCTCCGCACAGATACGCAGTATTTT. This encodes CASSLAGGLRTDTQYF.

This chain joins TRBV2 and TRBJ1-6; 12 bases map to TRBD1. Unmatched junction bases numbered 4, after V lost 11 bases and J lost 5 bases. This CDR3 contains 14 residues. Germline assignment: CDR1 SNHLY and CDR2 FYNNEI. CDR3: CAGTGGLHNSPLHF. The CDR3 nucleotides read TGTGCCGGGACAGGGGGCCTCCATAATTCACCCCTCCACTTT.

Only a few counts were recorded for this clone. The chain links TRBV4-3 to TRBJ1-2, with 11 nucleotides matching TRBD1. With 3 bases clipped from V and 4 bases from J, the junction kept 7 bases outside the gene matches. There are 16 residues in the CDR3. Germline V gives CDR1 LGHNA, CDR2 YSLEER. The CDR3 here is CASSQGQGGSTYGYTF. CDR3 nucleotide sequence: TGCGCCAGCAGCCAGGGACAGGGGGGTTCCACCTATGGCTACACCTTC.